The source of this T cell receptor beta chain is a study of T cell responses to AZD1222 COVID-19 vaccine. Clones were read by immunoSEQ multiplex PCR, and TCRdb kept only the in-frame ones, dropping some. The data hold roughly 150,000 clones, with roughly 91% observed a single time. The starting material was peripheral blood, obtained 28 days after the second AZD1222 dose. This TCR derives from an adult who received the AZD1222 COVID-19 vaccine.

The CDR3: CASTLGGGQTTNEKLFF. DNA for the CDR3: TGCGCCAGCACCCTAGGAGGGGGGCAGACAACTAATGAAAAACTGTTTTTT. The rearrangement joins TRBV5-1 to TRBJ1-4; D perhaps matches TRBD1 (6 bases). Germline lookup yields CDR1 SGHRS and CDR2 YFSETQ. The CDR3 contains 17 residues. V was trimmed by 6 bases and J by 0 bases, leaving 18 bases between them. Complete variable domain (other parts from reference TRBV5-1 and TRBJ1-4): KAGVTQTPRYLIKTRGQQVTLSCSPISGHRSVSWYQQTPGQGLQFLFEYFSETQRNKGNFPGRFSGRQFSNSRSEMNVSTLELGDSALYLCASTLGGGQTTNEKLFFGSGTQLSVL.